This T cell receptor beta chain came from a study of long-term antiretroviral therapy in people with HIV. General study points: On ART adherence, viral resistance or therapy changes, no data were available. In HIV, the repertoires covered a tighter span of CDR3 lengths than in controls.

An immunoSEQ assay, version v3.0, was performed at survey level. Clones were read by immunoSEQ multiplex PCR, and TCRdb kept only the in-frame ones, dropping some. The sample lists about 18,000 clones; more than 80% were seen once. Germline lookup yields CDR1 SGHDT and CDR2 YYEEEE. This CDR3 has 11 amino acids. The ends were cut back, 5 bases at V and 12 bases at J, with 12 bases in the middle. Turning to this clone: What it binds is not known.

This clonotype was obtained from a man aged 45 to 65 with HIV. Sequencing was performed on unsorted PBMCs, taken 4.2 years after starting antiretroviral therapy. The chain employs TRBV5-6 and TRBJ2-1, with D possibly called TRBD1 or TRBD2 (5 bases each). CDR3 nucleotides: TGTGCCAGCAGGGCTTTGGGGGTGCAGTTCTTC. Its protein product is CASRALGVQFF.